This T cell receptor beta chain was recovered during a study of T cell responses to AZD1222 COVID-19 vaccine. General study points: Vaccination with two AZD1222 doses was followed by a rise in Spike-specific TCR breadth and depth. Of the AZD1222 recipients, only 5 or 6 were seropositive at baseline.

In regard to this clone: Its target is not known.

Clones were read by immunoSEQ multiplex PCR, and TCRdb kept only the in-frame ones, dropping some. The table has tens of thousands of clones, about 87% seen once. V lost 2 bases, J lost 2 bases, and 13 bases lay in between. This CDR3 contains 16 residues. From germline, CDR1 is MNHEY and CDR2 SVGAGI. This chain connects TRBV6-5 to TRBJ2-1, with D perhaps TRBD1 (6 bases). This clonotype was sampled from an adult who received the MenACWY meningococcal vaccine as a control. The input for sequencing was peripheral blood, taken 28 days after the second dose of the MenACWY control vaccine. The CDR3 DNA follows: TGTGCCAGCAGTTACGAGCCAGGGGCACCCTACAATGAGCAGTTCTTC. It yields the protein CASSYEPGAPYNEQFF.